Following are 4 T cell receptor beta chains from one sample sequenced in a study of early T cells in non-severe SARS-CoV-2 infection. A single record per CDR3 protein comes from TCRdb applying MiXCR to the 5' RACE reads. The sample comprises tens of thousands of distinct CDR3 sequences, around 9.1% of which are singletons, and approximately 4% rests with the top ten. Sequenced: whole blood. The receptor set was obtained from an adult who was a healthcare worker with PCR-confirmed SARS-CoV-2 infection or an uninfected control (not recorded which).

This clonotype came up once. The genes are TRBV7-2 and TRBJ2-4, with 7 positions matching TRBD2. The J segment lost 15 bases and the V segment lost 4 bases, leaving 12 bases of the junction unmatched. CDR1 is SGHTA, CDR2 FQGNSA, per germline. The CDR3 runs to 13 residues. The CDR3 spells CASSSTLWREWYF. CDR3 nucleotide sequence: TGTGCCAGCAGCTCGACGTTATGGCGGGAGTGGTACTTC.

In its sample, this clonotype was seen many times. This chain joins TRBV7-9 and TRBJ1-4; D unclear. This CDR3 is built from 12 residues. V gave up 2 bases and J gave up 7 bases, with 5 bases separating them. CDR1 is SEHNR, CDR2 FQNEAQ, per germline (reference sequence). CDR3 sequence: CASSLSGEKLFF. CDR3 DNA: TGTGCCAGCAGCTTAAGCGGTGAAAAACTGTTTTTT.

The table lists this clonotype with many counts. The chain recombines TRBV7-2 with TRBJ2-3; 10 nucleotides align to TRBD1. Germline CDR1 and CDR2: SGHTA and FQGNSA. V lost 0 bases, J lost 3 bases, and 12 bases stayed unmatched. This CDR3 has 19 residues. The CDR3 DNA reads as TGTGCCAGCAGCTTAGCACCAAGTAGGACAGGGGGTAATACAGATACGCAGTATTTT. Translated: CASSLAPSRTGGNTDTQYF. The full variable domain, completed using reference TRBV7-2 and TRBJ2-3, is GAGVSQSPSNKVTEKGKDVELRCDPISGHTALYWYRQSLGQGLEFLIYFQGNSAPDKSGLPSDRFSAERTGGSVSTLTIQRTQQEDSAVYLCASSLAPSRTGGNTDTQYFGPGTRLTVL.

This clonotype was recorded a few times. The V gene is TRBV20-1, the J gene TRBJ2-1, with a possible D match to TRBD2 (6 bases). Germline CDR1 DFQATT, CDR2 SNEGSKA (reference sequence). The length of the CDR3 is 14 residues. V lost 1 base, J lost 6 bases, and 13 bases lay in between. As DNA, the CDR3 is TGCAGTGCTAGAGTAAGGGACTGGGGCAATGAGCAGTTCTTC. Translating gives CSARVRDWGNEQFF.